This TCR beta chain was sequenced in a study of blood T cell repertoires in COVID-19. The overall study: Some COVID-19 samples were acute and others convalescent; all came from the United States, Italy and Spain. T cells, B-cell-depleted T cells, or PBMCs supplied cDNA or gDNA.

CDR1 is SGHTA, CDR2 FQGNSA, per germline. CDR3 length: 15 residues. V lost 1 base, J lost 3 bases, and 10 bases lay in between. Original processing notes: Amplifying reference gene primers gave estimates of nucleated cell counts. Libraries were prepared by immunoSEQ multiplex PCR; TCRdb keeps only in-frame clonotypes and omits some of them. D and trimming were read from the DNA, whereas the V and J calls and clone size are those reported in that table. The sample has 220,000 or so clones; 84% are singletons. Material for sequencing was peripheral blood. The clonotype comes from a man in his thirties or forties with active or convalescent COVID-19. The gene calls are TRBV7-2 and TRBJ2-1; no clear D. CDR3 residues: CASSLDASRYNEQFF. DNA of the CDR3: TGTGCCAGCAGCTTAGACGCGTCCCGCTACAATGAGCAGTTCTTC.